This T cell receptor beta chain comes out of a study of cytomegalovirus exposure and HLA in healthy donors. CDR3 size: 15 residues. J was trimmed by 3 bases and V by 6 bases; bases with no gene match: 7. The V gene's germline CDR1 is LNHNV and CDR2 YYDKDF (reference sequence). Concerning this clone itself: The antigen is not known.

PCR amplification relied on 60 Vbeta primers (plus 13 Jbeta primers). TCRdb's table, derived via immunoSEQ multiplex PCR, lists solely in-frame clones and lacks some. Among about 160,000 clones listed, around nine tenths were seen once. Findings of the study overall: Per a prior analysis, the majority of TCR beta V segments were productive roughly 87% or roughly 30% of the time. It is likely that the observed cluster of highly shared sequence variants was a sequencing artifact. In vitro experiments confirmed that three CMV-associated chains were specific for CMV antigens. A few V segments could not be told apart, such as TRBV6-2 and TRBV6-3, and were left out.

The V gene is TRBV15, the J gene TRBJ2-1; 8 bases are a match to TRBD2. Material: PBMCs. The clonotype was recovered from a woman under 40 in good health and CMV-seronegative. Here the CDR3 reads CATREGGRNYNEQFF. The CDR3 DNA reads TGTGCCACCAGAGAGGGCGGGAGGAACTACAATGAGCAGTTCTTC. Drawing the rest from reference TRBV15 and TRBJ2-1, the complete variable domain is DAMVIQNPRYQVTQFGKPVTLSCSQTLNHNVMYWYQQKSSQAPKLLFHYYDKDFNNEADTPDNFQSRRPNTSFCFLDIRSPGLGDTAMYLCATREGGRNYNEQFFGPGTRLTVL.